The T cell receptor (beta chain) described here comes from a study of T cells in Graves' hyperthyroidism and ophthalmopathy. Broader study findings: Blood samples included most of the expanded thyroid clonotypes exceeding 0.001.

With respect to this clonotype: The antigen remains unidentified.

V dropped 1 base and J dropped 0 bases, with 6 bases sitting between them. CDR3 length: 14 residues. The germline V gene encodes CDR1 GTSNPN and CDR2 SVGIG (reference sequence). Amplified regions were TCR beta CDR3 sequences from RNA transcripts. HTBI primers were the set used in a first-round RT-PCR of the TCR CDR3. Via MiXCR, TCRdb re-called the multiplex PCR reads, giving one row per CDR3 protein. The table records 500,000 to 650,000 distinct CDR3 sequences, around 20% of them present only once. This TCR came from a man aged 35 to 55 with Graves' ophthalmopathy. The sample comprised blood. The rearrangement uses TRBV30 and TRBJ2-2; D uncertain. The CDR3 loop is CAWSALANTGELFF. CDR3 in DNA: TGTGCCTGGAGTGCACTTGCGAACACCGGGGAGCTGTTTTTT.